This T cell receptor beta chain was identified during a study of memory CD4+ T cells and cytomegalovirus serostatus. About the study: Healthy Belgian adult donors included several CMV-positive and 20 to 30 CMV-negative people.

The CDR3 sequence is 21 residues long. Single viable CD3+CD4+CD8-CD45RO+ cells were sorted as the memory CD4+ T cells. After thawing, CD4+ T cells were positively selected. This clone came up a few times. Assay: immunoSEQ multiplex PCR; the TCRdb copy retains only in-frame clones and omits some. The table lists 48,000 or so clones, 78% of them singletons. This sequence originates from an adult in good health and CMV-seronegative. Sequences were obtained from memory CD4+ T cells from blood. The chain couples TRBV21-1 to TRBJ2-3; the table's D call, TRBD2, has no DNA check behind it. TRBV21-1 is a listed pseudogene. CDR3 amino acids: CASSKLSLGLAGVRCTDTQYF. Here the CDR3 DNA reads TGTGCCAGCAGCAAGTTATCGTTAGGACTAGCGGGAGTGAGGTGCACAGATACGCAGTATTTT.